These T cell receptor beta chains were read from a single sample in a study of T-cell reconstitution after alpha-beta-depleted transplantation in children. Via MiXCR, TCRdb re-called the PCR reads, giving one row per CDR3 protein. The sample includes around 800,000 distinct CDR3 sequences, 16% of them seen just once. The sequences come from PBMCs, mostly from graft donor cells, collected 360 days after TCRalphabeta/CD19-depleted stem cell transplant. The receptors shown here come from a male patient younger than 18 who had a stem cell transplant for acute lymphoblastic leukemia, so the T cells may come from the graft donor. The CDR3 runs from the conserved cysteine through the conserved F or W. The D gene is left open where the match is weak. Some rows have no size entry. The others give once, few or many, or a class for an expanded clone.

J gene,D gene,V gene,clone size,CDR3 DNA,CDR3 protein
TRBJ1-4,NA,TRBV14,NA,TGTGCCAGCAGCCAAGGCCTTAGGTTGGGTGAAAAACTGTTTTTT,CASSQGLRLGEKLFF
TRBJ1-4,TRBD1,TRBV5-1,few,TGCGCCAGCAGCTACGGGACAGCTAATAATGAAAAACTGTTTTTT,CASSYGTANNEKLFF
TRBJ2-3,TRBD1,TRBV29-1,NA,TGCAGCGTTCGCGGGACAGGGGAACGAGATACGCAGTATTTT,CSVRGTGERDTQYF
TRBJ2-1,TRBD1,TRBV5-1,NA,TGCGCCAGCAGCTCTCCCGGGACAGGTTCCTACAATGAGCAGTTCTTC,CASSSPGTGSYNEQFF
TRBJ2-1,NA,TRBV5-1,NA,TGCGCCAGCAGCTTGGCCATGGGGTTGGTACACGATGAGCAGTTCTTC,CASSLAMGLVHDEQFF
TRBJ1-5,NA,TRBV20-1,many,TGCAGTGCTAGAGATGGGGGGGGCCGGGGTCAGCCCCAGCATTTT,CSARDGGGRGQPQHF
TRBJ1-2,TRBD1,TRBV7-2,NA,TGTGCCAGCAGCTCGGGGACAGGGAATGGCTACACCTTC,CASSSGTGNGYTF
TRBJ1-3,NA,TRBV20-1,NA,TGCAGTGCTAGAGACATCGGGGACCCTGGAAACACCATATATTTT,CSARDIGDPGNTIYF
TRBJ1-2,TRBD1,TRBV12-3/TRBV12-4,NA,TGTGCCAGCAGTTACGAGGACAGGCTCTATGGCTACACCTTC,CASSYEDRLYGYTF
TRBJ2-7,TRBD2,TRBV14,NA,TGTGCCAGCAGCCAAGATTGGGCCACTAGCGGCCCCTACGAGCAGTACTTC,CASSQDWATSGPYEQYF
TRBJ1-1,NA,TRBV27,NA,TGTGCCAGCACTGGGTGGAACACTGAAGCTTTCTTT,CASTGWNTEAFF
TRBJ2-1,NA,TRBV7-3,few,TGTGCCAGCAGCTTACAGTCGACAGGCCTCCAGTTCTTC,CASSLQSTGLQFF
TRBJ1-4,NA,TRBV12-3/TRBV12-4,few,TGTGCCAGCAGTTTTGTCGGGCGGAGTAATGAAAAACTGTTTTTT,CASSFVGRSNEKLFF
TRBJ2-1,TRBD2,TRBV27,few,TGTGCCAGCAGTTTAGCGGCTAGCGGGAGTAGATCCTACAATGAGCAGTTCTTC,CASSLAASGSRSYNEQFF
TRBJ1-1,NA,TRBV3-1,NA,TGTGCCAGCAGCCAAGATCCCTTCTCTATGAACACTGAAGCTTTCTTT,CASSQDPFSMNTEAFF
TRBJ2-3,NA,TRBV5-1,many,TGCGCCAGCAGCTTGGAGCCCCTCACAGATACGCAGTATTTT,CASSLEPLTDTQYF
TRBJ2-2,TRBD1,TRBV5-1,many,TGCGCCAGCAGCTCGGGACAGCCGAACACCGGGGAGCTGTTTTTT,CASSSGQPNTGELFF
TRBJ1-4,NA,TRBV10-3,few,TGTGCCATCAGTGAAGGGGGGACCGTGGGGCTGTTTTTT,CAISEGGTVGLFF
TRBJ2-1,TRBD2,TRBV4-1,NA,TGCGCCAGCAGCCAAGATCGGGCGGGAGGGCCCCACAATGAGCAGTTCTTC,CASSQDRAGGPHNEQFF
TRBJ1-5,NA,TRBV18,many,TGTGCCAGCTCACCCTGGGGCGGCAATCAGCCCCAGCATTTT,CASSPWGGNQPQHF
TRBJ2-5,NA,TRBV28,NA,TGTGCCAGCAGTTCCTTAGCGGTTATGAGGGAGACCCAGTACTTC,CASSSLAVMRETQYF
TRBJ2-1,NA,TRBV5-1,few,TGCGCCAGCAGCTTGGGTCGGGAGTTTTACAATGAGCAGTTCTTC,CASSLGREFYNEQFF
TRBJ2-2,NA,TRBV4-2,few,TGTGCCAGCAGCCAAGAGGTGTTCACCGGGGAGCTGTTTTTT,CASSQEVFTGELFF
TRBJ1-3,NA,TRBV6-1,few,TGTGCCAGCAGGAAAGAACCTCGAAACACCATATATTTT,CASRKEPRNTIYF
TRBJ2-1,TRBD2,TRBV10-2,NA,TGCGCCAGCAGTGAGCCCGAGCGGGAGGGACCCTACAATGAGCAGTTCTTC,CASSEPEREGPYNEQFF
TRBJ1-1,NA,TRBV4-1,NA,TGCGCCAGCAGCCAAGCCCTCGGTTTTAACACTGAAGCTTTCTTT,CASSQALGFNTEAFF
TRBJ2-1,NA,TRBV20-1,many,TGCAGTGCTACGGTACGTTCCCCTACCTACAATGAGCAGTTCTTC,CSATVRSPTYNEQFF
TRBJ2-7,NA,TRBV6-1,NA,TGTGCCAGCAGTCCGTCGGACAACTACGAGCAGTACTTC,CASSPSDNYEQYF
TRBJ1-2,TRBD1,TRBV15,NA,TGTGCCACCAGCAGAGATTCTGGACAGGGCTATGGCTACACCTTC,CATSRDSGQGYGYTF
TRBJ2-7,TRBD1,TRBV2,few,TGTGCCAGCAGGATCTCCGGGACAGGGGACTCCTACGAGCAGTACTTC,CASRISGTGDSYEQYF
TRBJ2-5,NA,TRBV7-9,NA,TGTGCCAGCAGCTTAAGGTTAATAGCTGAGACCCAGTACTTC,CASSLRLIAETQYF
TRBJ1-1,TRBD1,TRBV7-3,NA,TGTGCCAGCAGCCCCAATACAGGGGGAGAAGCTTTCTTT,CASSPNTGGEAFF